These 15 T cell receptor beta chains were sequenced from one sample in a study of T cell responses to AZD1222 COVID-19 vaccine. Sequencing was performed with immunoSEQ multiplex PCR; in TCRdb, only in-frame clones are kept and a portion is missing. This sample has roughly 150,000 clones; 85% to 95% occur once, and the top ten carry about 9.4%. The material was peripheral blood, obtained 28 days after the second AZD1222 dose. These receptors all come from an adult who received the AZD1222 COVID-19 vaccine.

V and J are TRBV4-2 and TRBJ1-3; TRBD1 might be the D (6 bases). CDR1 is LGHNA and CDR2 is YNFKEQ in the germline V gene. CDR3 length: 16 amino acids. V dropped 4 bases and J dropped 0 bases, with 13 bases sitting between them. CDR3 loop: CASSLQGTLSGNTIYF. CDR3 bases: TGTGCCAGCAGCCTACAGGGAACCCTCTCTGGAAACACCATATATTTT.

This clone was recorded once. The CDR3 protein is CASSLGGGKTEAFF. In DNA form, the CDR3 reads TGTGCCAGCTCCCTGGGAGGAGGTAAGACTGAAGCTTTCTTT. The chain links TRBV18 to TRBJ1-1, with D unresolved. Germline V CDR1 and CDR2: KGHSH, LQKENI. With 6 bases removed from V and 5 bases from J, the gap between germline ends came to 16 bases. The CDR3 covers 14 residues. The whole variable domain, filled in from reference TRBV18 and TRBJ1-1, reads NAGVMQNPRHLVRRRGQEARLRCSPMKGHSHVYWYRQLPEEGLKFMVYLQKENIIDESGMPKERFSAEFPKEGPSILRIQQVVRGDSAAYFCASSLGGGKTEAFFGQGTRLTVV.

The chain combines TRBV28 with TRBJ1-5, with TRBD1 matching over 9 bases. J lost 6 bases, V lost 5 bases, and 5 bases had no gene match. CDR1 and CDR2 from the germline V gene are MDHEN and SYDVKM. CDR3 size: 14 residues. For the CDR3, the DNA is TGTGCCAGCAGTGCCGGGACAGGGCTTCAGCCCCAGCATTTT. Translation: CASSAGTGLQPQHF.

In the case of this clone: Other DNA sequences from this sample encode an identical CDR3 as well. The genes are TRBV9 and TRBJ1-6, with D tentatively TRBD1 (5 bases). This CDR3 has 14 amino acids. The germline V gene encodes CDR1 SGDLS and CDR2 YYNGEE. V was shortened by 2 bases and J by 4 bases, with 7 bases between the two germline ends. This CDR3 is CASSVGGYNSPLHF. The CDR3 coding sequence is TGTGCCAGCAGCGTGGGGGGTTATAATTCACCCCTCCACTTT.

This sequence joins TRBV5-1 and TRBJ1-4; D remains unclear. V was trimmed by 7 bases and J by 0 bases, leaving 10 bases between them. The CDR3 covers 14 residues. Germline loops: CDR1 SGHRS, CDR2 YFSETQ. The chain's CDR3 is CASGSSSTNEKLFF. In nucleotides, the CDR3 is TGCGCCAGCGGGTCAAGCTCAACTAATGAAAAACTGTTTTTT.

The chain combines TRBV6-5 with TRBJ1-1; 9 bases are a match to TRBD1. Losses at the gene ends were 7 bases for V and 5 bases for J; bases not matched to a gene: 11. Germline CDR1 and CDR2: MNHEY and SVGAGI. The CDR3 loop spans 15 amino acids. The CDR3 bases are TGTGCCAGCACCCCCCGTGGGACAGGGCAAACTGAAGCTTTCTTT. Its protein is CASTPRGTGQTEAFF.

The V call is TRBV5-6, the J call TRBJ1-1; TRBD1 might be the D (5 bases). Germline-derived CDR1 and CDR2 are SGHDT and YYEEEE. CDR3 length: 12 residues. V lost 4 bases and J 10 bases, leaving 14 bases between the germline ends. The CDR3 reads CASSLLGEGAFF. The CDR3 DNA reads TGTGCCAGCAGCCTGCTAGGGGAAGGAGCTTTCTTT.

The V and J genes are TRBV24-1 and TRBJ1-2; TRBD1 is a possible D gene (5 bases). This CDR3 region has 15 residues. Trimming pared 4 bases from V and 4 bases from J, leaving 15 bases between. The germline V gene has CDR1 KGHDR and CDR2 SFDVKD. CDR3: CATSDPTVPGYGYTF. CDR3 nucleotide sequence: TGTGCCACCAGTGACCCGACAGTTCCAGGCTATGGCTACACCTTC.

The chain employs TRBV11-2 and TRBJ1-2; D is undetermined. This CDR3 is built from 14 residues. V was pared by 5 bases and J by 2 bases, with 12 bases between. Germline CDR1 is SGHAT and CDR2 is FQNNGV. CDR3 protein: CASSPRGGNYGYTF. For the CDR3, the DNA is TGTGCCAGCAGCCCCCGCGGCGGCAACTATGGCTACACCTTC.

This clone was counted a single time. The V call is TRBV14, the J call TRBJ1-2, with D possibly matching TRBD1 (5 bases). The germline gives CDR1 SGHDN, CDR2 FVKESK. The CDR3 runs to 19 residues. Deletions cut 4 bases from V and 7 bases from J, with 31 bases between. CDR3 protein: CASSRIPGELPKWSFGYTF. In nucleotides, the CDR3 is TGTGCCAGCAGCCGTATACCGGGGGAACTTCCAAAATGGTCGTTTGGCTACACCTTC.

This chain uses TRBV6-5 with TRBJ2-5; TRBD2 might be the D (6 bases). The CDR3 has 13 amino acids. V lost 7 bases to trimming and J lost 3 bases, with 12 bases between them. Germline-derived CDR1 and CDR2 are MNHEY and SVGAGI. The CDR3 DNA reads as TGTGCCAGCAACGGGCTAGCGAAAGAGACCCAGTACTTC. Encoded protein: CASNGLAKETQYF.

The V and J genes are TRBV3-1 (or the pseudogene TRBV3-2) and TRBJ1-2; 7 bases agree with TRBD1. Per germline, CDR1 LGHDT and CDR2 YNNKEL (reference sequence). The CDR3 runs 14 residues. V was clipped by 3 bases and J by 4 bases; unmatched bases: 5. CDR3 region: CASSHLTGSYGYTF. In nucleotides, the CDR3 is TGTGCCAGCAGCCACTTGACAGGGAGCTATGGCTACACCTTC.

The chain couples TRBV24-1 to TRBJ1-2; no clear D. The V and J ends lost 2 bases and 2 bases respectively, with 11 bases between them. The CDR3 extends over 15 amino acids. Germline V lookup: CDR1 KGHDR, CDR2 SFDVKD. CDR3 nucleotides: TGTGCCACCAGTGATTCCTCAGGCCGAAACTATGGCTACACCTTC. Its protein product is CATSDSSGRNYGYTF.

This chain links TRBV5-6 with TRBJ1-2, with 8 bases that match TRBD1. The length of the CDR3 is 15 residues. CDR1 is SGHDT, CDR2 YYEEEE, per germline. The V gene end was trimmed by 2 bases and the J gene end by 2 bases; junction bases not matched to a gene: 5. CDR3 loop: CASSLDRGGNYGYTF. In DNA form, the CDR3 reads TGTGCCAGCAGCTTAGACAGGGGCGGAAACTATGGCTACACCTTC.

The rearrangement uses TRBV9 and TRBJ1-2; a possible D gene is TRBD1 (5 bases). The CDR3 contains 13 residues. V lost 4 bases and J lost 2, with 9 bases in between. The germline V gene encodes CDR1 SGDLS and CDR2 YYNGEE. The CDR3 DNA reads TGTGCCAGCAGCCCCGGGGGAAACTATGGCTACACCTTC. Amino acids: CASSPGGNYGYTF.